These T cell receptor beta chains were read from a single sample in a study of somatic mutations in cytotoxic T cells in rheumatoid arthritis. Clones were sequenced by immunoSEQ multiplex PCR, and TCRdb holds only the in-frame ones, with some missing. This table has about 20,000 clones, 86% appearing once. Sample: CD8+ T cells sorted from blood. The source is a man aged 40-55 years in good health. CDR3s include the opening cysteine and the closing phenylalanine or tryptophan. The D gene is left open where the match is weak. Some rows have no size entry. The others give once, few or many, or a class for an expanded clone.

TRBV5-4	-	-	15	TRBJ1-1	CASSFPTALNTEAFF	TGTGCCAGCAGCTTTCCGACCGCCCTGAACACTGAAGCTTTCTTT
TRBV7-2	-	TRBD2	16	TRBJ2-7	CASSLVGGEREYEQYF	TGTGCCAGCAGCTTAGTCGGGGGGGAGCGGGAGTACGAGCAGTACTTC
TRBV6-5	-	-	16	TRBJ2-5	CASSYSAWGEQETQYF	TGTGCCAGCAGTTACTCGGCTTGGGGGGAACAAGAGACCCAGTACTTC
TRBV7-2	-	-	14	TRBJ2-2	CASSLDPITGELFF	TGTGCCAGCAGTCTAGATCCTATTACCGGGGAGCTGTTTTTT
TRBV11-2	-	-	12	TRBJ2-7	CASSRWSYEQYF	TGTGCCAGCAGCCGGTGGTCCTACGAGCAGTACTTC
TRBV19	-	-	16	TRBJ2-1	CASSMAVGLSYNEQFF	TGTGCCAGTAGTATGGCGGTGGGCTTGTCCTACAATGAGCAGTTCTTC
TRBV13	-	-	15	TRBJ1-1	CASSPRQNMNTEAFF	TGTGCCAGCAGCCCGAGACAGAACATGAACACTGAAGCTTTCTTT
TRBV4-1	-	TRBD1	16	TRBJ1-5	CASSQADRGGNQPQHF	TGCGCCAGCAGCCAAGCCGACAGGGGTGGCAATCAGCCCCAGCATTTT
TRBV4-2	-	-	14	TRBJ1-2	CASSQDKYNYGYTF	TGTGCCAGCAGCCAAGATAAGTATAACTATGGCTACACCTTC
TRBV28	-	-	11	TRBJ1-5	CASGIYQPQHF	TGTGCCTCAGGGATTTATCAGCCCCAGCATTTT
TRBV10-3	-	TRBD1	16	TRBJ1-2	CAISPVWTGGIDGYTF	TGTGCCATCAGTCCCGTATGGACAGGGGGCATCGATGGCTACACCTTC
TRBV6-5	-	TRBD1	13	TRBJ1-2	CASSYSGGGGYTF	TGTGCCAGCAGTTACAGCGGAGGGGGCGGCTACACCTTC
TRBV9	-	-	16	TRBJ2-3	CASSVSGSPIGDTQYF	TGTGCCAGCAGCGTGAGCGGGTCCCCTATTGGGGATACGCAGTATTTT
TRBV5-8	-	-	15	TRBJ2-1	CASTPRDTLYNEQFF	TGTGCCAGCACCCCTCGGGACACACTTTACAATGAGCAGTTCTTC
TRBV4-3	-	-	13	TRBJ2-7	CASSQVGGVEQYF	TGCGCCAGCAGCCAAGTCGGTGGGGTCGAGCAGTACTTC
TRBV2	-	TRBD2	17	TRBJ2-3	CASSETRLAGVGDTQYF	TGTGCCAGCAGTGAAACCCGACTAGCGGGAGTCGGAGATACGCAGTATTTT
TRBV7-9	-	-	16	TRBJ2-2	CASSPDLTGLTGELFF	TGTGCCAGCAGCCCCGACCTGACAGGCCTCACCGGGGAGCTGTTTTTT
TRBV9	-	TRBD2	17	TRBJ2-3	CASSHPLGEGGTDTQYF	TGTGCCAGCAGCCACCCCCTAGGGGAGGGCGGCACAGATACGCAGTATTTT
TRBV27	-	TRBD2	15	TRBJ2-5	CASSTAGGLQETQYF	TGTGCCAGCAGTACGGCGGGAGGCCTACAAGAGACCCAGTACTTC
TRBV30	once	-	18	TRBJ1-5	CAWYPGRTPVMGNQPQHF	TGTGCCTGGTACCCGGGACGCACGCCGGTTATGGGCAATCAGCCCCAGCATTTT
TRBV27	-	-	15	TRBJ2-7	CASGLEGRYWYEQYF	TGTGCCAGCGGGCTAGAGGGGAGGTATTGGTACGAGCAGTACTTC
TRBV2	-	-	16	TRBJ1-5	CASSKGGGLGNQPQHF	TGTGCCAGCAGCAAAGGGGGGGGGTTGGGCAATCAGCCCCAGCATTTT
TRBV27	once	-	11	TRBJ1-5	CASGPGKPQHF	TGTGCCAGCGGACCTGGCAAGCCCCAGCATTTT
TRBV7-9	once	-	15	TRBJ2-3	CASSLGNGVPDTQYF	TGTGCCAGCAGCTTAGGTAATGGAGTCCCAGATACGCAGTATTTT
TRBV19	few	-	15	TRBJ2-1	CASSMVRGIHNEQFF	TGTGCCAGTAGTATGGTTAGGGGCATCCACAATGAGCAGTTCTTC
TRBV5-6	-	TRBD1	17	TRBJ2-2	CASSSKGGDRVTGELFF	TGTGCCAGCAGCTCGAAGGGTGGGGACAGGGTCACCGGGGAGCTGTTTTTT